This passage covers 2 T cell receptor beta chains from one sample sequenced in a study of blood T cell repertoires in COVID-19. Sequenced by immunoSEQ multiplex PCR; TCRdb stores in-frame clones only, minus some. The sample includes about 180,000 clones, almost 80% of them seen just once. Input material: peripheral blood. The receptors were sampled from a woman in her sixties or seventies with acute or convalescent COVID-19.

This chain uses TRBV29-1 with TRBJ2-3, with TRBD2 matching 9 bases. Per germline, CDR1 SQVTM and CDR2 ANQGSEA. The CDR3 is made up of 15 amino acids. V lost 0 bases, J lost 7 bases, and 8 bases stayed unmatched. CDR3: CSVEEASGADHTQYF. Here the CDR3 DNA reads TGCAGCGTTGAAGAAGCTAGCGGGGCAGATCATACGCAGTATTTT.

The rearrangement joins TRBV5-6 to TRBJ2-1; 12 nucleotides match TRBD2. The V segment lost 3 bases and the J segment 5 bases; nucleotides outside the gene matches: 3. The CDR3 has 15 residues. The germline CDR1 and CDR2 sequences are SGHDT and YYEEEE. The CDR3 DNA reads as TGTGCCAGCAGCTCGGGACTAGCGGGCAACAATGAGCAGTTCTTC. Translated: CASSSGLAGNNEQFF.